This T cell receptor beta chain appears in the sequencing data of a study of cytomegalovirus exposure and HLA in healthy donors. This clone was detected a few times. Data came from immunoSEQ multiplex PCR; TCRdb stores just in-frame clones and leaves some out. The repertoire has roughly 63,000 clones, roughly 90% of them found once; the top ten carry 0.95% to 1.5%. The ends were cut back, 2 bases at V and 4 bases at J, with 14 bases in the middle. CDR1 and CDR2 (germline): SGHTA, FQGNSA. The CDR3 length is 15 residues. The sequenced sample consisted of PBMCs. This sequence was found in a woman aged 18-30 years in good health and CMV-seronegative. This chain links TRBV7-2 with TRBJ1-1, with D unclear. CDR3 in amino acids: CASSLTRIRGTEAFF. In nucleotides, the CDR3 is TGTGCCAGCAGCTTAACCCGCATCCGGGGCACTGAAGCTTTCTTT.